This TCR beta chain was identified during a study of T cells in tuberculosis. About the study: A South African cohort included IGRA-negative adolescents, latently infected IGRA-positive adolescents and adults with active tuberculosis.

Findings of the study overall: Smaller distances to GMM-specific TCRs suggested their expansion in active tuberculosis. Smaller alpha distances in active tuberculosis partly reflected shorter CDR3-alpha lengths. Using the GMM-specific repertoire gave about 84% accuracy versus roughly 70% with motifs.

This clone has only one observation. Antigen specificity is unknown. Sequencing was performed with immunoSEQ multiplex PCR; in TCRdb, only in-frame clones are kept and a portion is missing. The table includes tens of thousands of clones, roughly 96% detected once. This TCR came from a donor aged 10-29 years with latent tuberculosis or without tuberculosis infection. The sequenced material came from PBMCs.

Here the CDR3 DNA reads TGTGCCAGCAGCCGGAGCGGTAATGAGCAGTTCTTC. It yields the protein CASSRSGNEQFF. The chain recombines TRBV5-8 with TRBJ2-1, with D possibly matching TRBD2 (5 bases). Trimming removed 4 bases at V and 7 bases at J, with 9 bases between. Germline CDR1 reads SGHTS; CDR2 reads YDEGEE. The CDR3 spans 12 residues.